This T cell receptor beta chain was obtained from a study of T cells after posttransplantation cyclophosphamide. Study-wide points: Blood and skin or GI T cell repertoires showed limited TRB overlap. Later post-transplant blood repertoires were often dominated by donor CD8+ memory clones.

Sequenced by immunoSEQ multiplex PCR; TCRdb stores in-frame clones only, minus some. The sample carries thousands of clones, about 79% recorded once. CDR3 length: 15 residues. V gave up 4 bases and J gave up 5 bases; unmatched junction bases: 6. Germline V gene lookup returns CDR1 SGHNT and CDR2 YYREEE (reference sequence). This clone was seen more than once but under ten times. Its antigen is not identified. Busulfan-fludarabine conditioning, marrow transplant, and cyclophosphamide on days +3 and +4 were administered. The sample here was CD4+ T cells sorted from blood, taken roughly 350 days after allogeneic stem cell transplant with posttransplant cyclophosphamide. This TCR was sampled from a male patient aged 45-59 years who received an allogeneic stem cell transplant from a related donor and was CMV-positive. The T cells may partly be graft donor cells. The gene calls are TRBV5-4 and TRBJ2-5; 12 bases align to TRBD2. CDR3 nucleotide sequence: TGTGCCAGCAGCCGACTAGCGGGAGCGGGTGAGACCCAGTACTTC. Translated, it gives CASSRLAGAGETQYF.